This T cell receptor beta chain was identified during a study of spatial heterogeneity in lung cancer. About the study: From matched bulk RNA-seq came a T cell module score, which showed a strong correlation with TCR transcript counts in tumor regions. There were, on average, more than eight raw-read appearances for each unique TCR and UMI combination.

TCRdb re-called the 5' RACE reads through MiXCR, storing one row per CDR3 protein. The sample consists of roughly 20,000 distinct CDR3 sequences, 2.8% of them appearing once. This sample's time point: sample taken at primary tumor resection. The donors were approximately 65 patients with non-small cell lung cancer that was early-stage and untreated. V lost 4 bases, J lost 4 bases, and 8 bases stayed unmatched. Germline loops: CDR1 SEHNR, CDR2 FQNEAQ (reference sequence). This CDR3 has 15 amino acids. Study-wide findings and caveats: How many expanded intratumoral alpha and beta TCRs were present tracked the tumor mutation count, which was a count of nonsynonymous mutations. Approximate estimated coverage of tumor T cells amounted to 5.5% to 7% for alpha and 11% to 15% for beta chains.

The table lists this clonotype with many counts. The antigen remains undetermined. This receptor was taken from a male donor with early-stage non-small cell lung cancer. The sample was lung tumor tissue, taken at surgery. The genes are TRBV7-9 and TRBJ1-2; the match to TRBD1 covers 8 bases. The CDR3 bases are TGTGCCAGCAGCTCATCAACGGACAGGGCCTATGGCTACACCTTC. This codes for CASSSSTDRAYGYTF. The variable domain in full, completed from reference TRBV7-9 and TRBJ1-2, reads DTGVSQNPRHKITKRGQNVTFRCDPISEHNRLYWYRQTLGQGPEFLTYFQNEAQLEKSRLLSDRFSAERPKGSFSTLEIQRTEQGDSAMYLCASSSSTDRAYGYTFGSGTRLTVV.